Listed below are T cell receptor beta chains from one sample, sequenced in a study of response to subunit inactivated influenza vaccine. TCRdb processed the RT-PCR reads anew with MiXCR; each CDR3 protein has one entry. Altogether under 800,000 distinct CDR3 sequences are present, approximately 13% being singletons, with the ten largest covering around 6.5%. The sequencing used PBMCs from blood, collected 14 to 15 days before vaccination. The receptors shown here come from a man between 45 and 60 years old who received an inactivated influenza vaccine. Both conserved end residues are part of each CDR3. The D gene is left open where the match is weak. Part of the rows lack a size; the others show once, few, many or a class for expanded clones.

v_gene	abundance	j_gene	d_gene	CDR3nt	CDR3aa
TRBV20-1	NA	TRBJ1-1	TRBD1	TGCAGTGCTAGAGATAAAGACAGGGGAAAGGGTGAAGCTTTCTTT	CSARDKDRGKGEAFF
TRBV4-2	many	TRBJ2-3	TRBD2	TGTGCCAGCAGCCCTGGACTAGCGGGGGGAAGCACAGATACGCAGTATTTT	CASSPGLAGGSTDTQYF
TRBV5-1	many	TRBJ2-2	NA	TGCGCCAGCAGCTTGGCTGGGGCGAACACCGGGGAGCTGTTTTTT	CASSLAGANTGELFF
TRBV12-3/TRBV12-4	few	TRBJ1-1	NA	TGTGCCAGCAGTATGGGGGCCCCGGTCGTGGAAGCTTTCTTT	CASSMGAPVVEAFF
TRBV7-6	once	TRBJ2-5	NA	TGTGCCAGCAGCGTCGGGGTACTGGAGACCCAGTACTTC	CASSVGVLETQYF
TRBV3-1	NA	TRBJ1-2	NA	TGTGCCAGCAGCCAAGATACTGTCTATGGCTACACCTTC	CASSQDTVYGYTF
TRBV20-1	NA	TRBJ2-7	NA	TGCAGTGTTCGGGATCAAGCTATCTACGAGCAGTACTTC	CSVRDQAIYEQYF
TRBV18	few	TRBJ2-3	TRBD2	TGTGCCAGCTCACCACCCCTAGCGGGAGCAGATACGCAGTATTTT	CASSPPLAGADTQYF
TRBV18	many	TRBJ2-6	NA	TGTGCCAGCTCACCAAGGGCATCTGGGGCCAACGTCCTGACTTTC	CASSPRASGANVLTF
TRBV6-5	many	TRBJ1-3	NA	TGTGCCAGCAGTTCCTCTTGGGGCGAGGTCAACACCATATATTTT	CASSSSWGEVNTIYF
TRBV20-1	few	TRBJ2-5	NA	TGCAGTGCTAGTTGGGCTAGTGTGCGAGAGACCCAGTACTTC	CSASWASVRETQYF
TRBV9	many	TRBJ1-6	NA	TGTGCCAGCAGCCCCGGGGCCTCTAATTCACCCCTCCACTTT	CASSPGASNSPLHF